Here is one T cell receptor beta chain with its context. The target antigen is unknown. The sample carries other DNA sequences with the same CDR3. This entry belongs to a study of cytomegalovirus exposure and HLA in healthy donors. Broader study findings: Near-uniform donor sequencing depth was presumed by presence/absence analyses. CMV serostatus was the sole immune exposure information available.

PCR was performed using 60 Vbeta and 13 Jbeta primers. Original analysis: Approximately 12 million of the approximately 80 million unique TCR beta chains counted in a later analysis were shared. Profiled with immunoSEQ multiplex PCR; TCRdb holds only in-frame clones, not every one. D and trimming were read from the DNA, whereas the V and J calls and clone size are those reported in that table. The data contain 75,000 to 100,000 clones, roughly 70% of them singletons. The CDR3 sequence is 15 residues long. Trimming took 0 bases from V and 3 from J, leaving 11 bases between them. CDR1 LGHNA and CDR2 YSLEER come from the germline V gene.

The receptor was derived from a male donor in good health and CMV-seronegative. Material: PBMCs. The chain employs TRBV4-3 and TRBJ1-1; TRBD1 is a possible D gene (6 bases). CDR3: CASSQDPGQYTEAFF. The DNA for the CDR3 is TGCGCCAGCAGCCAAGATCCCGGACAGTACACTGAAGCTTTCTTT.